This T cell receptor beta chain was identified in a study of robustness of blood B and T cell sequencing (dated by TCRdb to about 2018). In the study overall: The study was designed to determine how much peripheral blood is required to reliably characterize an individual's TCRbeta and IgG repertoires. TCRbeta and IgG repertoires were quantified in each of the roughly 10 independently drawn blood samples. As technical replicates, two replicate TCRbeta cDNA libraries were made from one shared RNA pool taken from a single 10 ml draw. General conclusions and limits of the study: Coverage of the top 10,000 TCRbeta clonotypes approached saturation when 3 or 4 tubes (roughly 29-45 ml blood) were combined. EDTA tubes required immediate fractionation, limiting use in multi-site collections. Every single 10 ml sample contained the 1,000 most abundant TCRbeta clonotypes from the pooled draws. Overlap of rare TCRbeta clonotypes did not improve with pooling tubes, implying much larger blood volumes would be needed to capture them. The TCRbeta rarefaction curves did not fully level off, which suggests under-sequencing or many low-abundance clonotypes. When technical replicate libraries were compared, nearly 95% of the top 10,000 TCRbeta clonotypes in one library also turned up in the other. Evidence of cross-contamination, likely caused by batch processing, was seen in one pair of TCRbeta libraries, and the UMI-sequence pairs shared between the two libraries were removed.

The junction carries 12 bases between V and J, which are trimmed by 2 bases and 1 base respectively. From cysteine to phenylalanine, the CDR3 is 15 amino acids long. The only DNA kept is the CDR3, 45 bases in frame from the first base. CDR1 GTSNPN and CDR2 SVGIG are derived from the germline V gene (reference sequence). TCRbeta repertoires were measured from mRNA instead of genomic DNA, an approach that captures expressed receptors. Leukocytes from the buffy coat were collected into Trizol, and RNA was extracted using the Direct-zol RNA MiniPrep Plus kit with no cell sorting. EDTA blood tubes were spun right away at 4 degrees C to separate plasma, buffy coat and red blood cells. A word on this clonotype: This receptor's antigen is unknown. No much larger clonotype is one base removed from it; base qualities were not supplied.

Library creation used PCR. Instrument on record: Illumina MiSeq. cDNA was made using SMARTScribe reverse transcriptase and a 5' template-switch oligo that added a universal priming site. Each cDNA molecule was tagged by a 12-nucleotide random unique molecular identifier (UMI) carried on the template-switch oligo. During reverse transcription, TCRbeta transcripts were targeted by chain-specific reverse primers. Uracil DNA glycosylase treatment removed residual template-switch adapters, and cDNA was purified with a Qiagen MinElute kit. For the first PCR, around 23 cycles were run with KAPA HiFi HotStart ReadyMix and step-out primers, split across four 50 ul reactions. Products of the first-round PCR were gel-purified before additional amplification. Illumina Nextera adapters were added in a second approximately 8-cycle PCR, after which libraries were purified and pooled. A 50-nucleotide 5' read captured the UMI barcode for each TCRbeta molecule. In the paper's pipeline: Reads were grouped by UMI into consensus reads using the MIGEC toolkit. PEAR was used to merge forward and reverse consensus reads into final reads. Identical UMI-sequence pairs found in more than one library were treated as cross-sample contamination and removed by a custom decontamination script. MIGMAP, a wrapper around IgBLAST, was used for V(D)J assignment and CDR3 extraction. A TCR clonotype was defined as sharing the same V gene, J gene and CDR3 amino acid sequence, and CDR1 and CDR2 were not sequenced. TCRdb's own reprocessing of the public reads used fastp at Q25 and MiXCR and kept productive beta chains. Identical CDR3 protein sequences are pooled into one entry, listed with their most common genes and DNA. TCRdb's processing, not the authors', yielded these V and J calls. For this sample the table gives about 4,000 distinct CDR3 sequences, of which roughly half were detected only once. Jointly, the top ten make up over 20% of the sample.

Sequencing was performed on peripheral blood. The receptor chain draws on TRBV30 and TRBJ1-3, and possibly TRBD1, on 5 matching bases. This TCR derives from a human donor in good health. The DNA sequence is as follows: TGTGCCTGGAGTTGGGACGGCACTTCTGGAAACACCATATATTTT. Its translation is CAWSWDGTSGNTIYF.